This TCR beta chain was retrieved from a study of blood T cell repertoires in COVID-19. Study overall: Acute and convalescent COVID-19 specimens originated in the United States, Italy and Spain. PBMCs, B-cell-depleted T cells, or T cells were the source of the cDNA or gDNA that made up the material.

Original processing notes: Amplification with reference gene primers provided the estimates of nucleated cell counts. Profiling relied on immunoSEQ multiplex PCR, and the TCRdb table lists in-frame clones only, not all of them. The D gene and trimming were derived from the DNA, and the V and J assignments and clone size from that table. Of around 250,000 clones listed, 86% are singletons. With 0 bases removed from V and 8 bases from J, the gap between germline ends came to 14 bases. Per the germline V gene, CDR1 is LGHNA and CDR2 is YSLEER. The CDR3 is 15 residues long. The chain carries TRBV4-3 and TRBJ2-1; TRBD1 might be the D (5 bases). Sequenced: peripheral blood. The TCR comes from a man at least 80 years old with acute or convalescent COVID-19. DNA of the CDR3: TGCGCCAGCAGCCAAGATGGGGCAGCCCGGGATGAGCAGTTCTTC. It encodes CASSQDGAARDEQFF.